This T cell receptor beta chain emerged from a study of T cells in women clearing cervical HPV infection. Across the study: With HLA typing for only a few women, HLA confounding remains possible. Findings and caveats of the study: Controls had more TRBV6-7 (0.16%) than cases (roughly 0.11%).

immunoSEQ multiplex PCR used an average of roughly 1,100 ng genomic DNA. Sequencing used immunoSEQ multiplex PCR; TCRdb keeps in-frame clones, though not all of them. The clone table shows almost 20,000 clones, with the ten largest holding less than 3.5%. Remarks on this clone: Its antigen remains unknown. The CDR3 end is not reached by the read, which stops 3 residues before it; the germline J gene fills it in.

Trimming shortened V by 7 bases and J by 0 bases, and 10 bases separated the two germline ends. This CDR3 has 14 amino acids. Germline values: CDR1 SNHLY, CDR2 FYNNEI. All donors had a single incident cervical HPV16 infection, not prevalent. The material sequenced was blood buffy coat. The V gene is TRBV2, the J gene TRBJ1-5, with a tentative D call TRBD1 (5 bases). This receptor was obtained from a woman between 18 and 70 years old with a cervical HPV16 infection that either progressed to CIN3+ or cleared (not recorded which). CDR3 DNA, as far as it was read: TGTGCCAGCACGACAGTAAATAGCAATCAGCCC. Protein product: CASTTVNSNQP. The full CDR3 protein is CASTTVNSNQPQHF.